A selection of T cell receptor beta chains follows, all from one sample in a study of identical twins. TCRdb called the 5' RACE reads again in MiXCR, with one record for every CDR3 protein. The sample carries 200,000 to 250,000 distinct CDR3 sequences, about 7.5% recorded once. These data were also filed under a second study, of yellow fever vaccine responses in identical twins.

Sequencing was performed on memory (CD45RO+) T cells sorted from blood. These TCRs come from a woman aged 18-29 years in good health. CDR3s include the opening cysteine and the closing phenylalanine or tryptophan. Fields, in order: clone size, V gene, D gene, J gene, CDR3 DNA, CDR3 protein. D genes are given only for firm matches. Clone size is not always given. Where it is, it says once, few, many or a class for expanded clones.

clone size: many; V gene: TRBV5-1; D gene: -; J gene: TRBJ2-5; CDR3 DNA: TGCGCCAGCAGCTTGGAAGGCGGGGCGGAGACCCAGTACTTC; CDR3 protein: CASSLEGGAETQYF
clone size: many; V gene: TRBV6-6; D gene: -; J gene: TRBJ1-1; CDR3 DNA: TGTGCCAGCAGCCCCAACACTGAAGCTTTCTTT; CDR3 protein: CASSPNTEAFF
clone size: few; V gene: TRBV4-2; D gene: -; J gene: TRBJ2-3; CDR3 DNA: TGTGCCAGCAGCCCCCGGGTGGGGGTCCAAGATACGCAGTATTTT; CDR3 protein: CASSPRVGVQDTQYF
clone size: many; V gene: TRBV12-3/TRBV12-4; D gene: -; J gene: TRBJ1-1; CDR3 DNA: TGTGCCAGCAGTTTCGTGATGAACACTGAAGCTTTCTTT; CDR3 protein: CASSFVMNTEAFF
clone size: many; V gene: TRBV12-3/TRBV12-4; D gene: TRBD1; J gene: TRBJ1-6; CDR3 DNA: TGTGCCAGCAGTTTTGACAGGGGGCGCTCCTATAATTCACCCCTCCACTTT; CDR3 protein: CASSFDRGRSYNSPLHF
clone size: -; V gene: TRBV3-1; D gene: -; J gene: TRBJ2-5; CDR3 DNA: TGTGCCAGCAGCCAAGATCGCAGGAGGGTGTCGGAGACCCAGTACTTC; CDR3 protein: CASSQDRRRVSETQYF
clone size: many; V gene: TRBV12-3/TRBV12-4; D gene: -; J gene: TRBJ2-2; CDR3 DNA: TGTGCCAGCAGTTTACCCAGGGACACCGGGGAGCTGTTTTTT; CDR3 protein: CASSLPRDTGELFF
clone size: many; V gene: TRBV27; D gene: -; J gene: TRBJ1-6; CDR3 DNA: TGTGCCAGCAGTTATTCCGGACTCAATTCACCCCTCCACTTT; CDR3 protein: CASSYSGLNSPLHF
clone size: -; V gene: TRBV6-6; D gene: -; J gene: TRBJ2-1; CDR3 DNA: TGTGCCAGCAGAACTCGACAGAATGAGCAGTTCTTC; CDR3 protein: CASRTRQNEQFF
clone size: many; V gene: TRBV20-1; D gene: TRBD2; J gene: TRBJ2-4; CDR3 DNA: TGCAGTGCTCTCATAGCGGGAGGGCCCAAAAACATTCAGTACTTC; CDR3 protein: CSALIAGGPKNIQYF
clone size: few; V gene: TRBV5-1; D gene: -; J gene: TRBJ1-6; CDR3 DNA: TGCGCCAGCAGCCTGGGGGCAGATAATTCACCCCTCCACTTT; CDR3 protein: CASSLGADNSPLHF
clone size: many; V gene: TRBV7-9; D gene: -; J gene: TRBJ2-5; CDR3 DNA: TGTGCCAGCAGCTTAGCGAGGGAGACCCAGTACTTC; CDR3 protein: CASSLARETQYF
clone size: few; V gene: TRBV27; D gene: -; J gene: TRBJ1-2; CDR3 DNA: TGTGCCAGCAGTGGGAATGTCCTATATGGCTACACCTTC; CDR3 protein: CASSGNVLYGYTF
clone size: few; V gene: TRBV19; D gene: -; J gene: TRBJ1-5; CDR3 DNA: TGTGCCAGTAGTTACGGGGGCAATCAGCCCCAGCATTTT; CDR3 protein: CASSYGGNQPQHF
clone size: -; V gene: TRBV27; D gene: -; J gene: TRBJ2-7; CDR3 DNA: TGTGCCAGCGGAGCACTACTCACTCACTACGAGCAGTACTTC; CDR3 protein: CASGALLTHYEQYF
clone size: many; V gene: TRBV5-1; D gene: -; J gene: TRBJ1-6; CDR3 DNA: TGCGCCAGCAGCTTGGAAGGGGGCTATAATTCACCCCTCCACTTT; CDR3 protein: CASSLEGGYNSPLHF
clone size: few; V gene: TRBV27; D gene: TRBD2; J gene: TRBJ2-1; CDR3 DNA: TGTGCCAGCAGGACTAGCGGGGCCTACAATGAGCAGTTCTTC; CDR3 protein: CASRTSGAYNEQFF
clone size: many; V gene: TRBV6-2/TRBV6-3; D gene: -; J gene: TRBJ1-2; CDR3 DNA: TGTGCCAGCAGCCCATATTCAGACTATGGCTACACCTTC; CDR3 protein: CASSPYSDYGYTF
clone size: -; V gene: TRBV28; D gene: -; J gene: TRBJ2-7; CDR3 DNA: TGTGCCATTCCCCCTAGGGTGGGGCCCTACGAGCAGTACTTC; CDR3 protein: CAIPPRVGPYEQYF
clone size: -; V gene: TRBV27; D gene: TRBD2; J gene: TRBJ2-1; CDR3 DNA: TGTGCCAGCAGTTCGCGACTAGCGGGAGGTAGCAATGAGCAGTTCTTC; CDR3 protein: CASSSRLAGGSNEQFF
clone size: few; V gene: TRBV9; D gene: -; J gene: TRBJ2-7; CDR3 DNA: TGTGCCAGCAGCGTAGCAATCCAGGGCTACGAGCAGTACTTC; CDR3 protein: CASSVAIQGYEQYF
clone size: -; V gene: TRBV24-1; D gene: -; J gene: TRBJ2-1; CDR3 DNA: TGTGCCACCAGTGACAACTACAATGAGCAGTTCTTC; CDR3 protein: CATSDNYNEQFF
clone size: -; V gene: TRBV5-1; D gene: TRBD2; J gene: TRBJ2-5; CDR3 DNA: TGCGCCAGCAGCCTCGGGACTAGCGGGGGCCGGGAGTTGGAGACCCAGTACTTC; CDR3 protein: CASSLGTSGGRELETQYF
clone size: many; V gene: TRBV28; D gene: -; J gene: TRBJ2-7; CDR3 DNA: TGTGCCAGCAGTTCCCGTATGCCCGAGCAGTACTTC; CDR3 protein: CASSSRMPEQYF
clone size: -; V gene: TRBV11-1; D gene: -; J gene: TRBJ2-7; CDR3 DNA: TGTGCCAGCAGCCCTCTTGCGGTCAGCCTCTACGAGCAGTACTTC; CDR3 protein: CASSPLAVSLYEQYF
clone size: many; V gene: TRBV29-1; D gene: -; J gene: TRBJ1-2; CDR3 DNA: TGCAGCGTTGAAGTTCCGGGACATCCCTACACCTTC; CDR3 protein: CSVEVPGHPYTF
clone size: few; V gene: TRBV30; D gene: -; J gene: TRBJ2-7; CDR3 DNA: TGTGCCTGGATCTCCGCCTACGAGCAGTACTTC; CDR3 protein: CAWISAYEQYF
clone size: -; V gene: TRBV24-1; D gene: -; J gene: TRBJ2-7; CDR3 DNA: TGTGCCACTACCGGGACAAACTCCTACGAGCAGTACTTC; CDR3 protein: CATTGTNSYEQYF
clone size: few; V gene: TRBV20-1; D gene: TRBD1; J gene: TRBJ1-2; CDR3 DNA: TGCAGTGCTACTGGGACAGGAGATAACTATGGCTACACCTTC; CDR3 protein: CSATGTGDNYGYTF
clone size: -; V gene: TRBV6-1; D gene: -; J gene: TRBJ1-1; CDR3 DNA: TGTGCCAGCAGTGTTTTGGAGGGGTTAGCTGAAGCTTTCTTT; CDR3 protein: CASSVLEGLAEAFF
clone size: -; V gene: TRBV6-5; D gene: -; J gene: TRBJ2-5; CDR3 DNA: TGTGCCAGCAGTTACGGGGGCAGGCGATCCCAAGAGACCCAGTACTTC; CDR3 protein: CASSYGGRRSQETQYF
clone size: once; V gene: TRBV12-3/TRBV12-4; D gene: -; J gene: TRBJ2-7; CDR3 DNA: TGTGCCAGCAGTCGTAGCGGAGGAAACCCGCGGGAGCAGTACTTC; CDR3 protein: CASSRSGGNPREQYF